One sample yielded the 5 T cell receptor beta chains listed below, sequenced in a study of blood T cell repertoires in COVID-19. Clones were sequenced by immunoSEQ multiplex PCR, and TCRdb holds only the in-frame ones, with some missing. The sample lists about 72,000 clones, roughly 85% seen once, with approximately 8.4% in the top ten. The specimen sequenced was peripheral blood. These receptors were collected from a man aged 25 to 45 with acute or convalescent COVID-19.

The chain is built from TRBV28 and TRBJ1-2, with 8 nucleotides matching TRBD1. Unmatched junction bases numbered 7, after V lost 5 bases and J lost 8 bases. This CDR3 is built from 13 residues. CDR1 is MDHEN, CDR2 SYDVKM, per germline. CDR3 nucleotide sequence: TGTGCCAGCAGTCTAACAGGGGGGATCGGCTACACCTTC. Translated, it gives CASSLTGGIGYTF.

The rearrangement uses TRBV9 and TRBJ1-6, with D perhaps TRBD1 (5 bases). Per germline, CDR1 SGDLS and CDR2 YYNGEE. V lost 4 bases and J lost 3, with 11 bases in between. The CDR3 extends over 15 amino acids. This chain's CDR3 is CASSLRGGYNSPLHF. In DNA form, the CDR3 reads TGTGCCAGCAGCCTCCGCGGGGGCTATAATTCACCCCTCCACTTT.

This chain uses TRBV15 with TRBJ2-1; TRBD2 aligns across 8 bases. Germline trimming cut 3 bases from V and 4 bases from J; bases unmatched to any gene: 8. Germline V gene data show CDR1 as LNHNV and CDR2 as YYDKDF (reference sequence). The CDR3 is 16 amino acids. CDR3 loop: CATSSTGTRTYNEQFF. CDR3 sequence (DNA): TGTGCCACCAGCAGTACCGGGACTAGGACTTACAATGAGCAGTTCTTC.

This chain connects TRBV28 to TRBJ1-2, with D possibly TRBD1 on 5 matching bases. The CDR3 covers 14 residues. In germline, CDR1 is MDHEN, CDR2 SYDVKM. The V end lost 5 bases, the J end lost 4 bases, and 14 bases lay between the germline ends. The CDR3 coding sequence is TGTGCCAGCAGTATAGGAGGGGTGGGCTATGGCTACACCTTC. Encoded protein: CASSIGGVGYGYTF.

This clone has just a few counts. The chain is built from TRBV3-1 (or the pseudogene TRBV3-2) and TRBJ2-3; D is perhaps TRBD2 (6 bases). The CDR3 runs 15 residues. Trimming pared 3 bases from V and 2 bases from J, leaving 12 bases between. The germline V gene has CDR1 LGHDT and CDR2 YNNKEL (reference sequence). This CDR3 is CASSQGLYFTDTQYF. The CDR3 nucleotides read TGTGCCAGCAGCCAGGGACTTTACTTCACAGATACGCAGTATTTT.